The clone carrying this TCR beta chain was counted between two and nine times. What it binds is not known. Germline V lookup: CDR1 MNHEY, CDR2 SVGEGT. The germline V and J ends were trimmed by 0 bases and 0 bases, with 9 bases remaining between them. There are 16 residues in the CDR3. These data come from a study of CD8 T cells in ankylosing spondylitis. Study-wide results and limits: Roughly 8 highly homologous variants formed a TCR beta motif that appeared characteristic of ankylosing spondylitis blood.

From the 5' RACE reads, TCRdb called clonotypes with MiXCR, one entry per CDR3 protein. The data contain 470,000 or so distinct CDR3 sequences, around 26% of them singletons. Sequences were obtained from blood, either unsorted or a sorted T cell fraction (not recorded which). The chain couples TRBV6-2 or TRBV6-3 to TRBJ1-5; D unresolved. The origin of this receptor is a male donor with ankylosing spondylitis. The CDR3 region has the DNA TGTGCCAGCAGTTACTCGGTACGGGATAGCAATCAGCCCCAGCATTTT. Translating gives CASSYSVRDSNQPQHF.